Listed below are T cell receptor beta chains from one sample, sequenced in a study of T cell clones after liver transplantation. Assay used: immunoSEQ multiplex PCR; TCRdb lists only in-frame clones, some missing. In the table there are about 25,000 clones, approximately 71% of which are singletons. This sample comprised CD4+ T cells from blood, obtained before liver transplant. The receptors stem from a human donor who received a liver transplant. The CDR3 runs from the conserved cysteine through the conserved F or W. The order of the fields is J gene, V gene, CDR3 protein.

>TRBJ1-2|TRBV18
CASSQSRDSVYGYTF
>TRBJ2-3|TRBV29-1
CSVEDPDRESTDTQYF
>TRBJ1-1|TRBV5-1
CASSQVMNTEAFF
>TRBJ2-1|TRBV27
CASSLRLAGGQNEQFF
>TRBJ2-3|TRBV5-1
CASSPTLRTGAIDTQYF
>TRBJ2-7|TRBV7-8
CASSLAVGQYEQYF
>TRBJ2-3|TRBV19
CASSPSGTGGRADTQYF
>TRBJ1-2|TRBV6-6
CASSYGGTNYGYTF
>TRBJ2-4|TRBV15
CATSRVSGGLAKNIQYF
>TRBJ1-5|TRBV6-1
CASSEGMGFVGPQHF
>TRBJ2-7|TRBV2
CASSTDRIYEQYF
>TRBJ2-4|TRBV5-4
CASSYSRAKNIQYF
>TRBJ2-1|TRBV5-6
CASSISGRGYNEQFF
>TRBJ1-2|TRBV28
CASSRGLYGYTF
>TRBJ2-2|TRBV28
CASSEGPNTGELFF
>TRBJ2-5|TRBV11-2
CASSGQLEETQYF
>TRBJ2-1|TRBV30
CAWSVLYSGQFF
>TRBJ1-6|TRBV19
CASSMANSPLHF
>TRBJ1-1|TRBV7-2
CASSRDRKNTEAFF
>TRBJ2-7|TRBV28
CASKTGTYEQYF
>TRBJ2-1|TRBV12-2
CASRSGLAGGRDEQFF
>TRBJ1-4|TRBV5-1
CASRLIGQGEKLFF
>TRBJ2-1|TRBV14
CASSQERIGWKFF
>TRBJ1-2|TRBV5-5
CASSLRRGPNYGYTF
>TRBJ1-4|TRBV30
CAWNRENEKLFF
>TRBJ2-1|TRBV29-1
CSVAEDTYNEQFF
>TRBJ1-1|TRBV7-2
CASSTPLGTEAFF
>TRBJ2-4|TRBV6-4
CASSDSLAGAKNIQYF
>TRBJ2-7|TRBV5-1
CASSLGAVSYEQYF
>TRBJ1-3|TRBV7-2
CASSLGDSGNTIYF
>TRBJ1-1|TRBV6-6
CASKDSNFRATEAFF
>TRBJ2-3|TRBV7-9
CASGYGDTQYF
>TRBJ2-1|TRBV5-8
CASSKGTGRYNEQFF
>TRBJ2-2|TRBV6-5
CASMGTNTGELFF
>TRBJ2-7|TRBV6-5
CASRPGLDGGEQYF
>TRBJ2-3|TRBV9
CASSPRNTGGTDTQYF